The text below deals with one T cell receptor beta chain. It lacks a known antigen. No clone much larger than this one lies a single base away; base qualities are absent. TCRbeta CDR3 regions were amplified from genomic DNA using the immunoSEQ Assay, a bias-controlled multiplex PCR. As for the original processing: Within the assay, amplification of reference gene primers was used to estimate how many nucleated cells each sample contained. Sequence reads were collapsed and filtered to measure the absolute abundance of every unique TCRbeta CDR3 rearrangement. Productive Simpson clonality was computed per sample as the square root of Simpson's diversity index over productive rearrangements. In its TCRdb copy, this immuneACCESS table keeps in-frame sequences only and misses some clones. Where compared with another copy, unresolved V genes explain less than half of these, and the others have no known cause. V and J calls and clone size come straight from that table; D and trimming were deduced from the DNA. The sample table holds 100,000 or so clones, of which approximately 91% were seen once. The biggest ten clones account for less than 5.5% of the sample.

Compared with germline, V lacks 10 bases and J lacks 8 bases; bases without a gene match: 14. The germline V gene encodes CDR1 SGHDT and CDR2 YYEEEE. The CDR3 starts with the cysteine, ends with the phenylalanine, and has 13 residues. CDR3 DNA only is kept here, 39 bases in frame from base 1. These data are taken from a study of blood T cell repertoires in COVID-19 (TCRdb year 2020). Study-level background: Collaborator samples came from the United States, Italy and Spain and covered acute and convalescent phases of COVID-19. The prospective study material was composed of cDNA or gDNA derived from T cells, B-cell-depleted T cells, or PBMCs. The dataset comprised deeply sampled blood TCRbeta repertoires from subjects exposed to, actively infected with, or recovered from COVID-19. The repertoires were made available in a free public database intended to serve as a resource for research on the immune response to SARS-CoV-2. Samples came from the ongoing ImmuneRACE study (first 160 participants) plus 1,254 subjects from 6 global collaborators. The sample metadata nearly always contained a de-identified subject ID, COVID-19 status, age in years and sex. Where available, HLA class I and class II types were taken from metadata supplied by the sample provider and were not determined by assay-based typing.

Broader findings and caveats from the paper: The amount of clinical and demographic metadata varied by source and participant and was provided uncurated.

Collaborating institutions collected whole blood in K2EDTA tubes following their own protocols. For TCRbeta analysis, collaborators shipped samples as frozen whole blood, isolated PBMCs, or DNA extracted from either of those sample types. The sequence was collected from a man aged 18 to 30 with acute or convalescent COVID-19. The chain was built from TRBV5-6 and TRBJ1-2; TRBD1 fits 7 bases in the junction. Sequenced: peripheral blood. In nucleotide form, the sequence is TGTGCCCCCTCTTTAGGGGGCGCCTTAGGCTACACCTTC. This codes for CAPSLGGALGYTF.